This T cell receptor beta chain was captured in a study of shared clonotypes between healthy human individuals. Study details: CD4 naive cells filled three plates per donor, CD4 memory three, CD8 naive two and CD8 memory one.

With regard to this clone: The antigen remains undetermined.

Deep was the level used in running the assay. The protocol was immunoSEQ multiplex PCR, while the TCRdb copy is restricted to in-frame clones and leaves out a portion. The repertoire holds fewer than 1.8 million clones, approximately 98.5% seen once, with roughly 0.35% in the top ten. Study-wide points: Naive CD4 clonotype sharing across a handful of donors was about 5%. It was only blood that was sampled, and tissue repertoires likely differ.

The germline CDR1 and CDR2 sequences are LGHNA and YSLEER. V was pared by 1 base and J by 13 bases, with 11 bases between. CDR3 length: 12 amino acids. The receptor was derived from a man in his thirties or forties in good health. Sequencing used naive CD4+ T cells sorted from blood. Subset denoted: CD45RA+ positively selected. The chain couples TRBV4-3 to TRBJ2-1; a weak D match, TRBD1 (6 bases). CDR3 DNA: TGCGCCAGCAGCCAAGGGGCAGGGGCCCAGTTCTTC. Translating it yields CASSQGAGAQFF.